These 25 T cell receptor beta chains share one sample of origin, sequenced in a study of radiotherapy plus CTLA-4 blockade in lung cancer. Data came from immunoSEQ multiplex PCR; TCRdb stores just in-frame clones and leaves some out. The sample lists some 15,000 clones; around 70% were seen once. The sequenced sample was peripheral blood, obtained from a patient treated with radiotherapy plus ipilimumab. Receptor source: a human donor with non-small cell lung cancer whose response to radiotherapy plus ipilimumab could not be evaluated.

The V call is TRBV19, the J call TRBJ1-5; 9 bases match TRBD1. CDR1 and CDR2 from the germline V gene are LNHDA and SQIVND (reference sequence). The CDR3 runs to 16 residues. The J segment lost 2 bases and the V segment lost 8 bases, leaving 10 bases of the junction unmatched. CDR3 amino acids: CASVGQGGLGNQPQHF. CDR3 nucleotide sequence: TGTGCCAGTGTGGGACAGGGAGGTTTGGGCAATCAGCCCCAGCATTTT.

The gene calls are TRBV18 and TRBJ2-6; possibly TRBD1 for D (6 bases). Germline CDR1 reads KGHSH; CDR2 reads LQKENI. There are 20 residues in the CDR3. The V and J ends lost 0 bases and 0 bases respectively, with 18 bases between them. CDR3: CASSPPPRDTTFSGANVLTF. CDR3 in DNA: TGTGCCAGCTCACCACCTCCCCGGGACACCACCTTCTCTGGGGCCAACGTCCTGACTTTC.

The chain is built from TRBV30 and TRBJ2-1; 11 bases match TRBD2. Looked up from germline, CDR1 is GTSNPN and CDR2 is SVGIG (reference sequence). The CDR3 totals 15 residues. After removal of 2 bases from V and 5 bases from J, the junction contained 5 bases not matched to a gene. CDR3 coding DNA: TGTGCCTGGAGTCTCGGGACTAGCGGAAACAATGAGCAGTTCTTC. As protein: CAWSLGTSGNNEQFF.

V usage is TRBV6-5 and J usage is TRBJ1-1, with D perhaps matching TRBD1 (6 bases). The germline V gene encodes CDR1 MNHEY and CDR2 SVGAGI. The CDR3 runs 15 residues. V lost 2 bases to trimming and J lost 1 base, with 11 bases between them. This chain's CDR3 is CASSYGGPGNTEAFF. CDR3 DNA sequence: TGTGCCAGCAGTTACGGGGGCCCAGGGAACACTGAAGCTTTCTTT.

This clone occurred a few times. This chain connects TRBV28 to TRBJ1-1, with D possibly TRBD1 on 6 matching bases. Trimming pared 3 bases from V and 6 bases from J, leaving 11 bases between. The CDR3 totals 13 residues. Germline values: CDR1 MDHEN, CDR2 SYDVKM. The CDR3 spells CASSFGTFPEAFF. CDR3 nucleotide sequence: TGTGCCAGCAGTTTTGGGACATTCCCTGAAGCTTTCTTT.

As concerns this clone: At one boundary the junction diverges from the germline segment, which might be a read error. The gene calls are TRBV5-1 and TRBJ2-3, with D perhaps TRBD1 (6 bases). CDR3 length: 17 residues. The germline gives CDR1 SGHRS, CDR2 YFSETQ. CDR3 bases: TGCGCCAGCAGCTTGGCTCCGGGACACCTCATCACAGATACGCAGTGTTTT. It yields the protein CASSLAPGHLITDTQCF.

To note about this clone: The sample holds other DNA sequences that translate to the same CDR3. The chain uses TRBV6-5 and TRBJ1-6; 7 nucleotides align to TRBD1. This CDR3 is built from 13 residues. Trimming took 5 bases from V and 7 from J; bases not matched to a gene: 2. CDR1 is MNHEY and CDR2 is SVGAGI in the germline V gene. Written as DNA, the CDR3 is TGTGCCAGCAGTAAGACAGGGAATTCACCCCTCCACTTT. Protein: CASSKTGNSPLHF.

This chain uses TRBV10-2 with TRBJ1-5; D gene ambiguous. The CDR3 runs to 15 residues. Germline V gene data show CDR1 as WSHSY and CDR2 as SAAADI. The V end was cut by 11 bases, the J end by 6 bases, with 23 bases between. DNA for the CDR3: TGCGCCCGCCATGGGGTTCGGGAGCGGAGTCAGCCCCAGCATTTT. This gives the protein CARHGVRERSQPQHF.

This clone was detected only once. Here the CDR3 DNA reads TGTGCCAGCGAAGCGGGGAGGGTCACCGGGGAGCTGTTTTTT. As protein: CASEAGRVTGELFF. The J gene is TRBJ2-2, the V gene TRBV7-8, with 7 bases aligning to TRBD2. The CDR3 has 14 amino acids. The trim removed 8 bases at V and 4 bases at J, leaving 7 bases unmatched. Germline V gene lookup returns CDR1 SGHVS and CDR2 FQNEAQ.

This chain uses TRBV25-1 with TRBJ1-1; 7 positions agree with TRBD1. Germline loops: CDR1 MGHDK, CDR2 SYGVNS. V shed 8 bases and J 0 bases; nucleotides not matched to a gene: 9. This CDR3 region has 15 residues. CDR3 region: CASQGQPNMNTEAFF. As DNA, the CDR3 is TGTGCCAGCCAGGGACAGCCCAACATGAACACTGAAGCTTTCTTT.

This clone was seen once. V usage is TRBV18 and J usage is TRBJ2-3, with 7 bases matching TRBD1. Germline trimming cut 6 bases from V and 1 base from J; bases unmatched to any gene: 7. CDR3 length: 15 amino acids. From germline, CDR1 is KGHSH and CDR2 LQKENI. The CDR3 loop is CASSLLGQGTDTQYF. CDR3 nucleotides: TGTGCCAGCTCCCTCCTCGGACAGGGCACAGATACGCAGTATTTT.

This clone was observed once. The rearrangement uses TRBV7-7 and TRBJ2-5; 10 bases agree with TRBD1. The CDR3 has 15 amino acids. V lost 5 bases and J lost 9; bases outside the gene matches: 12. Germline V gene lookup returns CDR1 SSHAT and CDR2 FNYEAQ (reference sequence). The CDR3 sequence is CASSPGQGVAGSQYF. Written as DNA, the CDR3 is TGTGCCAGCAGCCCCGGACAGGGGGTAGCGGGGTCCCAGTACTTC.

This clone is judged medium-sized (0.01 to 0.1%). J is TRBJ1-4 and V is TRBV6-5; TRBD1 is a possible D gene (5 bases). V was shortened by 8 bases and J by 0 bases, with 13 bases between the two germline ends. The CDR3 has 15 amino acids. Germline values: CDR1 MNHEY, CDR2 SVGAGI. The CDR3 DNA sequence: TGTGCCAGCGGGATCGACAGTACAACTAATGAAAAACTGTTTTTT. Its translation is CASGIDSTTNEKLFF.

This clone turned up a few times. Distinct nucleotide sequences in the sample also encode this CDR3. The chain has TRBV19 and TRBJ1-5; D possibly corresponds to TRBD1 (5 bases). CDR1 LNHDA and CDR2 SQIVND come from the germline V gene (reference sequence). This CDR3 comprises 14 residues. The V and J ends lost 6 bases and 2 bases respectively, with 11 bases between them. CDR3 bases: TGTGCCAGTAGGCGGCAGGGCGGCAATCAGCCCCAGCATTTT. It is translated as CASRRQGGNQPQHF.

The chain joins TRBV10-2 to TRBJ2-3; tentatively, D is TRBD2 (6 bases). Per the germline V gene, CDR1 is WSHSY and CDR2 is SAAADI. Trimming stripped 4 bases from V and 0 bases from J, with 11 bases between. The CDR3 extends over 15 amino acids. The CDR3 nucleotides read TGCGCCAGCAGTGGCCCAGGGACTAGCACAGATACGCAGTATTTT. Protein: CASSGPGTSTDTQYF.

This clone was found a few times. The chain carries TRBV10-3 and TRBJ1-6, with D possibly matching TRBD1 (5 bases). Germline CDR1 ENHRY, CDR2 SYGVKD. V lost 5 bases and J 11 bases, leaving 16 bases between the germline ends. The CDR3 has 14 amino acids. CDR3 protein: CAISFQGNVAPLHF. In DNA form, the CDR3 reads TGTGCCATCAGTTTCCAGGGCAATGTCGCACCCCTCCACTTT.

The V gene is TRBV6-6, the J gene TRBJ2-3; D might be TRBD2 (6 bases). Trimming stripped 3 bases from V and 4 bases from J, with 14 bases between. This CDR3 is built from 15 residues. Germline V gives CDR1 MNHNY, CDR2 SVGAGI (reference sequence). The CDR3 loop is CASSYGTSPADTQYF. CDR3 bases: TGTGCCAGCAGTTATGGGACTTCACCCGCAGATACGCAGTATTTT.

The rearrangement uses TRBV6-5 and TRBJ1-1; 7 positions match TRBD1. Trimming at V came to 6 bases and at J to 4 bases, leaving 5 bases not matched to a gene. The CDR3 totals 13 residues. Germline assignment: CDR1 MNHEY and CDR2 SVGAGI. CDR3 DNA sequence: TGTGCCAGCAGCTTCGGGACAGTCACTGAAGCTTTCTTT. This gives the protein CASSFGTVTEAFF.

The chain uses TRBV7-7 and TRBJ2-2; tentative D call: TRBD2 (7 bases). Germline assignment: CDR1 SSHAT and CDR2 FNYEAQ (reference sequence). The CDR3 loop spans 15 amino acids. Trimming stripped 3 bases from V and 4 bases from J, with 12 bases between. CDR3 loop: CASSLGGQGTGELFF. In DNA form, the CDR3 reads TGTGCCAGCAGCTTGGGGGGGCAGGGCACCGGGGAGCTGTTTTTT.

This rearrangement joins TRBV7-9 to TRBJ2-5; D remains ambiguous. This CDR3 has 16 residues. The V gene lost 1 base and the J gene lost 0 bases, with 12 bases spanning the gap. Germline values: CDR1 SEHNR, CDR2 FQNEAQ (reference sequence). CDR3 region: CASSLGDITYQETQYF. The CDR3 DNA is TGTGCCAGCAGCTTAGGTGACATCACGTACCAAGAGACCCAGTACTTC.

The CDR3 nucleotides read TGTGCCAGCAGTTTTCAGGGTTCCAACACTGAAGCTTTCTTT. Translated: CASSFQGSNTEAFF. The chain recombines TRBV27 with TRBJ1-1, with D perhaps TRBD1 (5 bases). V dropped 3 bases and J dropped 2 bases, with 10 bases sitting between them. The CDR3 runs to 14 residues. The germline CDR1 and CDR2 sequences are MNHEY and SMNVEV (reference sequence).

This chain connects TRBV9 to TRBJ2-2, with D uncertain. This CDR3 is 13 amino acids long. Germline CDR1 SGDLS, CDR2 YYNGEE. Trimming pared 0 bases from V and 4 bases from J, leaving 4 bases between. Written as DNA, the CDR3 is TGTGCCAGCAGCGTAGCGTCCACCGGGGAGCTGTTTTTT. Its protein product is CASSVASTGELFF. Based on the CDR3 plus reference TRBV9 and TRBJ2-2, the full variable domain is DSGVTQTPKHLITATGQRVTLRCSPRSGDLSVYWYQQSLDQGLQFLIQYYNGEERAKGNILERFSAQQFPDLHSELNLSSLELGDSALYFCASSVASTGELFFGEGSRLTVL.

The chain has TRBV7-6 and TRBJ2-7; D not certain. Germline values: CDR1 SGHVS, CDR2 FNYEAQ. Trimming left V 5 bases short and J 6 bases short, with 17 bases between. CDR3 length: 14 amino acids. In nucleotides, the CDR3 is TGTGCCAGCAGCGACTCTCGATCCCCAGCCGAGCAGTACTTC. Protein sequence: CASSDSRSPAEQYF.

As DNA, the CDR3 is TGTGCCAGCAGTTTCCGGACAGGGGCCGAGCAGTACTTC. It specifies CASSFRTGAEQYF. The chain recombines TRBV25-1 with TRBJ2-5; 9 bases agree with TRBD1. The J call is doubtful: the DNA matches TRBJ2-7 better. The CDR3 totals 13 residues. CDR1 MGHDK and CDR2 SYGVNS come from the germline V gene.

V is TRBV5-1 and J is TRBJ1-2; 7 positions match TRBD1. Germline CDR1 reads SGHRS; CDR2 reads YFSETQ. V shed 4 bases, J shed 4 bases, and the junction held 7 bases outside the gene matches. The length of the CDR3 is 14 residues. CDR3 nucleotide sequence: TGCGCCAGCAGCCCGACGACAGGGAGCTATGGCTACACCTTC. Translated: CASSPTTGSYGYTF.